This T cell receptor beta chain was sequenced in a study of cytomegalovirus exposure and HLA in healthy donors. Findings of the study overall: Among TCR beta chains of equal frequency, HLA-associated ones were more clonally expanded in a later analysis.

The PCR ran on 60 Vbeta and 13 Jbeta primers. TCRdb's table, derived via immunoSEQ multiplex PCR, lists solely in-frame clones and lacks some. The table records approximately 130,000 clones, 55% to 80% of them present only once. Points on this clone: Its antigen is unidentified.

The CDR3 has 15 residues. Germline loops: CDR1 SGHTA, CDR2 FQGNSA. Between the trimmed V and J ends, which lost 1 base and 5 bases, there was a span of 14 bases. This TCR came from a middle-aged woman in good health and CMV-seronegative. The sequenced material came from PBMCs. The chain is built from TRBV7-2 and TRBJ2-5; D possibly corresponds to TRBD1 (5 bases). CDR3 region: CASSLEGSSGETQYF. In nucleotides, the CDR3 is TGTGCCAGCAGCTTAGAGGGGTCCTCTGGCGAGACCCAGTACTTC.